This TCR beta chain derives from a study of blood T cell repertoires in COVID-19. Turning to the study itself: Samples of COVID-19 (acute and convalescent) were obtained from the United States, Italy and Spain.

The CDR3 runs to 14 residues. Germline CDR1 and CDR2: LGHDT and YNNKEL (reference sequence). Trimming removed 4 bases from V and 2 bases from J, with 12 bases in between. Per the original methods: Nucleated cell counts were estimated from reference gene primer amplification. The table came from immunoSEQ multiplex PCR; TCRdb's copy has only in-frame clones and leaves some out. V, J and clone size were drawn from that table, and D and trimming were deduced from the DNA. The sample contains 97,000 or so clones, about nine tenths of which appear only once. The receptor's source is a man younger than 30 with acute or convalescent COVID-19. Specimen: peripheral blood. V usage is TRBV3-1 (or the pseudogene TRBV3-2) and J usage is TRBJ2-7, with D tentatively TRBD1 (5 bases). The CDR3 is CASSPLTGAYEQYF. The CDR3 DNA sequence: TGTGCCAGCAGCCCTCTCACAGGAGCCTACGAGCAGTACTTC.